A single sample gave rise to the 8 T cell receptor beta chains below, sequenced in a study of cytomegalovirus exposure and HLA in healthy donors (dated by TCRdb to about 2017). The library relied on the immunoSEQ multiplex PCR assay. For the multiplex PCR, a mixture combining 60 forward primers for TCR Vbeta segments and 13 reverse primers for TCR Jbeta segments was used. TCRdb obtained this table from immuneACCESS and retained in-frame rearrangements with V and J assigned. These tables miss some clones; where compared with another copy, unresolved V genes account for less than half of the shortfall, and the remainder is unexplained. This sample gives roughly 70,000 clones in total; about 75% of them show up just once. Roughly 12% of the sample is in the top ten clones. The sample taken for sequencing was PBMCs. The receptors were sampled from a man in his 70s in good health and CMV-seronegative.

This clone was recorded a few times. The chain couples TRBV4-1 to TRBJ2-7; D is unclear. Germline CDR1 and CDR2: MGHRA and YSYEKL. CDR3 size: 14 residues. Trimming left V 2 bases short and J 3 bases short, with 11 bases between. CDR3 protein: CASSQQVLDYEQYF. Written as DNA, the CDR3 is TGCGCCAGCAGCCAACAGGTCCTGGACTACGAGCAGTACTTC.

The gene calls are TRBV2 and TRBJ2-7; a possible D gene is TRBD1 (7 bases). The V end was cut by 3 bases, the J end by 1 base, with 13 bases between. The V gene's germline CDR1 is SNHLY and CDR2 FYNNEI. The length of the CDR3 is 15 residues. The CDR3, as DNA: TGTGCCAGCAGTGAGGAGGCAGGGGGGTCCTACGAGCAGTACTTC. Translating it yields CASSEEAGGSYEQYF.

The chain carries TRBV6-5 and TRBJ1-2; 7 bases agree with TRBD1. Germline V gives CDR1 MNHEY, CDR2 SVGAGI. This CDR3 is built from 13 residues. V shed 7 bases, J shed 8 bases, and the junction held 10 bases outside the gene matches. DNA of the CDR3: TGTGCCAGCACACAGTACAGGGGTTACGGCTACACCTTC. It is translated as CASTQYRGYGYTF.

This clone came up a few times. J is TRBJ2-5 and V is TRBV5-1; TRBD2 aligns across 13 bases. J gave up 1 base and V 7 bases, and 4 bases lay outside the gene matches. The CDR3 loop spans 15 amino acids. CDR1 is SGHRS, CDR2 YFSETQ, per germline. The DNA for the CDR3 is TGCGCCAGCCGGACTAGCGGGAGACTCCAAGAGACCCAGTACTTC. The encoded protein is CASRTSGRLQETQYF.

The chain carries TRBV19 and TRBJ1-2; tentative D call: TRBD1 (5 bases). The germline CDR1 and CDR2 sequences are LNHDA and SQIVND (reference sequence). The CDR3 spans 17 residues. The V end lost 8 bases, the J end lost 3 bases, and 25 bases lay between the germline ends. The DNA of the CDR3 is TGTGCCAGTGTGAGGGGACTATCGCCTTCGAGGGACTATGGCTACACCTTC. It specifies CASVRGLSPSRDYGYTF.

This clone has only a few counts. The CDR3 coding sequence is TGTGCCAGCAGTGAAGCGAGGAGTGGCTACACCTTC. It specifies CASSEARSGYTF. The chain uses TRBV6-1 and TRBJ1-2; no clear D gene. V was clipped by 0 bases and J by 7 bases, with 6 bases between them. CDR3 size: 12 residues. CDR1 and CDR2 (germline): MNHNS, SASEGT.

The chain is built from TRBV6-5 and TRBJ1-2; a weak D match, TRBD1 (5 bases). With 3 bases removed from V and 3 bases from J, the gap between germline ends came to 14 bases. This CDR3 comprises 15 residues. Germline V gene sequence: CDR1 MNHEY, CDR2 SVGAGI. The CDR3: CASSYSYRQDYGYTF. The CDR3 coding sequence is TGTGCCAGCAGTTATTCCTACAGGCAAGACTATGGCTACACCTTC.

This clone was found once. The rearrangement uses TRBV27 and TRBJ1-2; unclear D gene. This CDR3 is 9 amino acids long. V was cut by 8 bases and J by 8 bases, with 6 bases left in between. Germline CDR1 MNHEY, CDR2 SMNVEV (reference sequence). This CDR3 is CASPGGYTF. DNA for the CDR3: TGTGCCAGCCCGGGGGGCTACACCTTC.